This T cell receptor beta chain was found in a study of PD-L1 blockade in urothelial cancer. Germline assignment: CDR1 SGHVS and CDR2 FNYEAQ. CDR3 length: 15 amino acids. V trimming: 3 bases; J trimming: 9 bases; junction bases outside the gene matches: 8. This sample's time point: pretreatment peripheral blood. Using immunoSEQ multiplex PCR, the repertoire was profiled, and TCRdb retains in-frame clones only, with some absent. The sample records more than 85,000 clones, about nine tenths being singletons. The TCR comes from a man aged 55 to 70 with urothelial cancer. V usage is TRBV7-6 and J usage is TRBJ2-1; TRBD2 matches 10 bases. Sequencing used PBMCs, obtained around atezolizumab (anti-PD-L1) treatment. As DNA, the CDR3 is TGTGCCAGCAGCTTGGAGCGGGGGGGCTTTGGTGAGCAGTTCTTC. The encoded protein is CASSLERGGFGEQFF.